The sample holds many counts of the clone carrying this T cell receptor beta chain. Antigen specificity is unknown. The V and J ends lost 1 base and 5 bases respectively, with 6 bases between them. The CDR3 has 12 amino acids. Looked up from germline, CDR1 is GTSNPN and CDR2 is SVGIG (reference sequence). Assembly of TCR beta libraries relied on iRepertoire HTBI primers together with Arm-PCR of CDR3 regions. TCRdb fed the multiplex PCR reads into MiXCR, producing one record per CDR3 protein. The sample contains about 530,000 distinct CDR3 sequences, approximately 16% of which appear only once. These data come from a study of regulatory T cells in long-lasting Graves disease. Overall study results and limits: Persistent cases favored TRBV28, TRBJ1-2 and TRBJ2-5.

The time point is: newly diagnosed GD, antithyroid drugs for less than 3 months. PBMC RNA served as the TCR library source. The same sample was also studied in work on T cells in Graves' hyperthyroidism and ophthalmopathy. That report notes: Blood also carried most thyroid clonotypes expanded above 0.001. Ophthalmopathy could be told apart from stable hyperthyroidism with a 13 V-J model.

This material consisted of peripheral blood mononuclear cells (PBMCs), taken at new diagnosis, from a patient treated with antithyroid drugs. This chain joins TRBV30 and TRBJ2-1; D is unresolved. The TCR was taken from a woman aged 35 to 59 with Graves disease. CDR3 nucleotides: TGTGCCTGGAGTGGGGCCCACAATGAGCAGTTCTTC. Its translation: CAWSGAHNEQFF.